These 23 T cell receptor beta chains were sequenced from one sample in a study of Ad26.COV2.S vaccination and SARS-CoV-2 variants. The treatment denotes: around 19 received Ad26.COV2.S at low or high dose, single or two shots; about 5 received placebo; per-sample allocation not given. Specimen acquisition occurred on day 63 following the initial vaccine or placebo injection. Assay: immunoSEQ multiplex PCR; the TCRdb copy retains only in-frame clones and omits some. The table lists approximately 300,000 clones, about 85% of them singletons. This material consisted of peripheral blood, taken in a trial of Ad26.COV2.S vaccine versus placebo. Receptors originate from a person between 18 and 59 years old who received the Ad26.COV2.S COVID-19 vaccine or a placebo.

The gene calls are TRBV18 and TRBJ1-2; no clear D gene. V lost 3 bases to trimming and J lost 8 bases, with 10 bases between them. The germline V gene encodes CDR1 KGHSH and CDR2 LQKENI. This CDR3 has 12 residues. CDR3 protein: CASSPGYEGYTF. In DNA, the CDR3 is TGTGCCAGCTCACCTGGTTATGAGGGCTACACCTTC.

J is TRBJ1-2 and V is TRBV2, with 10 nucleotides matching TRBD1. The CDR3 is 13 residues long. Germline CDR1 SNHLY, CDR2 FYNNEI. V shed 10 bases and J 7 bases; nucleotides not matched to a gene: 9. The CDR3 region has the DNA TGTGCCACGGGGACAGGGGTTTCTGCTGGCTACACCTTC. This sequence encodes CATGTGVSAGYTF.

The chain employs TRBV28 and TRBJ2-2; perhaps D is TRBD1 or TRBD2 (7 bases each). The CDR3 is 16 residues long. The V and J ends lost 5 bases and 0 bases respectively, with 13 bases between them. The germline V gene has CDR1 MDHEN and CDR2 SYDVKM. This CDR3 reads CASSGGDSANTGELFF. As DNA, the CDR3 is TGTGCCAGCAGTGGGGGGGACAGCGCGAACACCGGGGAGCTGTTTTTT.

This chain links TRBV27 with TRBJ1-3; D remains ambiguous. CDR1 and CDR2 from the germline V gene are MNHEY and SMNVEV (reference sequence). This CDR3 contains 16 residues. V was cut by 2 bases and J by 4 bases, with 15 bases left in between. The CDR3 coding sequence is TGTGCCAGCAGTTTAGGCAGACCCGAAATGGGAAACACCATATATTTT. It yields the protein CASSLGRPEMGNTIYF.

CDR3 protein: CASRGGSGTVLKAFF. The CDR3 DNA is TGTGCCAGCAGGGGGGGATCCGGGACAGTCCTTAAAGCTTTCTTT. The chain employs TRBV27 and TRBJ1-1, with 7 nucleotides matching TRBD1. V gave up 6 bases and J gave up 9 bases; unmatched junction bases: 16. This CDR3 is built from 15 residues. The germline CDR1 and CDR2 sequences are MNHEY and SMNVEV (reference sequence).

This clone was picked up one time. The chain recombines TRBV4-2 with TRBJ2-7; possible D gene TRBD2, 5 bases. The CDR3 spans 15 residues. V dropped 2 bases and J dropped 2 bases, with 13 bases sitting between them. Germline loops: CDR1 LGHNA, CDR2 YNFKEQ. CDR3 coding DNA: TGTGCCAGCAGCCAATCAGACTACGTACCCTACGAGCAGTACTTC. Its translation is CASSQSDYVPYEQYF.

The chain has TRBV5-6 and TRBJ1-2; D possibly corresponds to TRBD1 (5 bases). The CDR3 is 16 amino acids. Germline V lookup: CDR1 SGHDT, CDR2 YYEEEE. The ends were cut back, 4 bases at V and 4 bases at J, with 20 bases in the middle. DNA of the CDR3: TGTGCCAGCAGCCGACCGGGACTCAGGACCCCCTATGGCTACACCTTC. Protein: CASSRPGLRTPYGYTF.

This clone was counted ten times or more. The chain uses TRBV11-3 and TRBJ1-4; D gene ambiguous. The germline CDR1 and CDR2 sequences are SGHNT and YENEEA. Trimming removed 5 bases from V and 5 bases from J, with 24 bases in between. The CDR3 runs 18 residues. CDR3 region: CASSPQPKIQWSNEKLFF. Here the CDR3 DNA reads TGTGCCAGCAGCCCACAACCTAAGATACAGTGGTCGAATGAAAAACTGTTTTTT.

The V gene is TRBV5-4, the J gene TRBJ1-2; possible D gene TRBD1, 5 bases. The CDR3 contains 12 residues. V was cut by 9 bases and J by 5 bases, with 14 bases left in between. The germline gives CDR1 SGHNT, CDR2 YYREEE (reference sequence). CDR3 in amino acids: CATQDTTYGYTF. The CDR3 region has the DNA TGTGCCACACAGGACACCACGTATGGCTACACCTTC.

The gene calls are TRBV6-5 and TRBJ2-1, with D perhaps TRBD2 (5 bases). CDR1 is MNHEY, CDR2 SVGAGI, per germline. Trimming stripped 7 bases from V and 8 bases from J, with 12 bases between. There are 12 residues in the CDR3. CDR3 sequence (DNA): TGTGCCAGCAATAGGGCGGGCGATGAGCAGTTCTTC. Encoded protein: CASNRAGDEQFF.

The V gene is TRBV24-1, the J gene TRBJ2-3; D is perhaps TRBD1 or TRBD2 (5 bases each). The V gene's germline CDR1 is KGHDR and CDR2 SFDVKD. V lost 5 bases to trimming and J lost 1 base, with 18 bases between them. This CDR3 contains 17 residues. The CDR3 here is CATSAMGPAGGTDTQYF. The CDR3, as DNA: TGTGCCACCAGTGCTATGGGACCTGCGGGTGGCACAGATACGCAGTATTTT.

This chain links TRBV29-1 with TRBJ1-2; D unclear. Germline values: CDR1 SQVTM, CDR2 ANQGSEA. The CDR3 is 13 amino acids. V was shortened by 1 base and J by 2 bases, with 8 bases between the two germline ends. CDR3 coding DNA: TGCAGCGTTGAAGTTTGGCGGAACTATGGCTACACCTTC. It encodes CSVEVWRNYGYTF.

The CDR3 DNA reads TGTGCCAGTAGTATCCGACAGCAGGGTTTCGAAAAACTGTTTTTT. It translates to CASSIRQQGFEKLFF. The chain carries TRBV19 and TRBJ1-4, with TRBD1 as a possible D gene (5 bases). The ends were cut back, 3 bases at V and 8 bases at J, with 16 bases in the middle. This CDR3 contains 15 residues. Looked up from germline, CDR1 is LNHDA and CDR2 is SQIVND (reference sequence). Filled out from reference TRBV19 and TRBJ1-4, the complete variable domain reads DGGITQSPKYLFRKEGQNVTLSCEQNLNHDAMYWYRQDPGQGLRLIYYSQIVNDFQKGDIAEGYSVSREKKESFPLTVTSAQKNPTAFYLCASSIRQQGFEKLFFGSGTQLSVL.

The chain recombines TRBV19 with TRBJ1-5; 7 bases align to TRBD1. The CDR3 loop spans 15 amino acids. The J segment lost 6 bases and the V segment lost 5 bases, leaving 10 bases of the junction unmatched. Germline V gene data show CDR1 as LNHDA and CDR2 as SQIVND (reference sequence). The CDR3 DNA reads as TGTGCCAGTAGTTCCGAGACAGGGTGGGGTCAGCCCCAGCATTTT. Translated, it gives CASSSETGWGQPQHF.

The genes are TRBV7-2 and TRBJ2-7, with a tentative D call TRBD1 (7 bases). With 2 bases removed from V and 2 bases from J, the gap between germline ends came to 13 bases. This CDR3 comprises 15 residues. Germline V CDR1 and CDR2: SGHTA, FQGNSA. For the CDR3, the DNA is TGTGCCAGCAGCTTACTGGCGGGGACAGCCTACGAGCAGTACTTC. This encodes CASSLLAGTAYEQYF.

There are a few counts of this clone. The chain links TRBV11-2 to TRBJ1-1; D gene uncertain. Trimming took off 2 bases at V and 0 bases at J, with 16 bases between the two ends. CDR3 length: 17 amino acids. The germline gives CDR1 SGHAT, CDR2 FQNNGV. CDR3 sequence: CASSLLNLGGMNTEAFF. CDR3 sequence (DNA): TGTGCCAGCAGCTTATTAAACCTAGGCGGAATGAACACTGAAGCTTTCTTT.

Here the CDR3 reads CASSYKGNGYTF. CDR3 in DNA: TGTGCCAGCAGTTATAAGGGTAATGGCTACACCTTC. The chain couples TRBV6-5 to TRBJ1-2; D unresolved. The germline gives CDR1 MNHEY, CDR2 SVGAGI. Trimming pared 3 bases from V and 6 bases from J, leaving 8 bases between. The CDR3 is made up of 12 amino acids.

The DNA for the CDR3 is TGCGCCAGCAGCTTGTCAGCTACCCTCTCTGGGGCCAACGTCCTGACTTTC. Its translation is CASSLSATLSGANVLTF. The chain couples TRBV5-1 to TRBJ2-6; D gene uncertain. Germline CDR1 SGHRS, CDR2 YFSETQ. The V end lost 1 base, the J end lost 0 bases, and 11 bases lay between the germline ends. The CDR3 length is 17 residues.

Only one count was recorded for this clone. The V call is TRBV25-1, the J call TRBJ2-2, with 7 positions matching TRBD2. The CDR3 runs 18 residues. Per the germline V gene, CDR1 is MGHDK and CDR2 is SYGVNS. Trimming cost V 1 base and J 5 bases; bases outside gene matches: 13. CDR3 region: CASSEFFRRGDGTGELFF. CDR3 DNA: TGTGCCAGCAGTGAATTTTTTCGTCGGGGGGATGGGACCGGGGAGCTGTTTTTT.

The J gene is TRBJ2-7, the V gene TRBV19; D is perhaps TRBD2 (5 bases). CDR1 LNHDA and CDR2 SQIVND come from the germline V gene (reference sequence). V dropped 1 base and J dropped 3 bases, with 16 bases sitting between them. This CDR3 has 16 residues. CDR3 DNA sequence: TGTGCCAGTAGTATAGTTTCGGGGAGTGCACTCTACGAGCAGTACTTC. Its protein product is CASSIVSGSALYEQYF.

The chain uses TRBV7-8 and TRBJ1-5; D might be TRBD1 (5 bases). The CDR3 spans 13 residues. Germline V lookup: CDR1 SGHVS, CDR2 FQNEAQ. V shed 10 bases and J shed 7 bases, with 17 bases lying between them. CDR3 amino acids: CANRLSGDQPQHF. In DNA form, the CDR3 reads TGTGCCAACAGGCTCAGTGGAGACCAGCCCCAGCATTTT. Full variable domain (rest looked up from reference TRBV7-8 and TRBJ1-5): GAGVSQSPRYKVAKRGQDVALRCDPISGHVSLFWYQQALGQGPEFLTYFQNEAQLDKSGLPSDRFFAERPEGSVSTLKIQRTQQEDSAVYLCANRLSGDQPQHFGDGTRLSIL.

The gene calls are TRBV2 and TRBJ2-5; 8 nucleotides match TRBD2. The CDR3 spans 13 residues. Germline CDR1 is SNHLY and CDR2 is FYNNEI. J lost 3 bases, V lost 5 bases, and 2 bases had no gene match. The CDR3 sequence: CASSKGLEETQYF. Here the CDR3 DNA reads TGTGCCAGCAGTAAGGGACTAGAAGAGACCCAGTACTTC.

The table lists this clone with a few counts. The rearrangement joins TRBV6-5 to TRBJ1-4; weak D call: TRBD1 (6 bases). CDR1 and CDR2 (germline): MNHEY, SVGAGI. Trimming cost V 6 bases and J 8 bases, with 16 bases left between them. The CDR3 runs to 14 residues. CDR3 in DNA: TGTGCCAGCAGGCGAGGGGGGGCTGAGGAAAAACTGTTTTTT. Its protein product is CASRRGGAEEKLFF.